The 12 T cell receptor beta chains below come from one sample, sequenced in a study of tumor and adjacent non-tumor tissue in lung cancer. The template was RNA from unsorted bulk tissue. A modified ARM-PCR protocol with three rounds of nested PCR amplified TCRbeta. TCRdb ran MiXCR on the multiplex PCR reads and lists one entry per CDR3 protein. The sample has tens of thousands of distinct CDR3 sequences, around 64% seen once. The sample comprised lung tumor tissue. The source of these receptors is a man between 60 and 75 years old with non-small cell lung cancer.

V is TRBV10-3 and J is TRBJ2-5; D remains ambiguous. V gave up 4 bases and J gave up 5 bases, with 11 bases separating them. CDR1 and CDR2 (germline): ENHRY, SYGVKD. The CDR3 contains 13 residues. CDR3 in amino acids: CAISANTSETQYF. The CDR3 DNA is TGTGCCATCAGTGCCAACACCTCGGAGACCCAGTACTTC.

This clonotype was detected ten times or more. CDR3 in amino acids: CAWRETYEQYF. The CDR3 bases are TGTGCCTGGAGGGAAACCTACGAGCAGTACTTC. The rearrangement joins TRBV30 to TRBJ2-7, with no clear D. V was clipped by 3 bases and J by 2 bases, with 5 bases between them. Looked up from germline, CDR1 is GTSNPN and CDR2 is SVGIG (reference sequence). The length of the CDR3 is 11 residues.

This clonotype was recorded at least ten times. This chain links TRBV5-1 with TRBJ2-2; either TRBD1 or TRBD2 may supply D (6 bases each). The V end lost 5 bases, the J end lost 6 bases, and 11 bases lay between the germline ends. The germline V gene encodes CDR1 SGHRS and CDR2 YFSETQ. The CDR3 sequence is 13 residues long. The CDR3 protein is CASRAEGAGELFF. The CDR3 DNA sequence: TGCGCCAGCAGGGCGGAGGGGGCCGGGGAGCTGTTTTTT.

As to this clonotype: This may arise from a read error, as a much more abundant clone is one base away. V is TRBV5-1 and J is TRBJ2-2; no firm D call. CDR3 length: 15 residues. Trimming removed 4 bases at V and 4 bases at J, with 14 bases between. The V gene's germline CDR1 is SGHRS and CDR2 YFSETQ. CDR3 loop: CASSPSTASTGELFF. CDR3 DNA: TGCGCCAGCAGCCCCTCAACGGCGAGCACCGGGGAGCTGTTTTTT.

This clonotype came up once. The CDR3 loop reads CASSHIIQGVLNYGYTF. The CDR3 bases are TGTGCCAGCAGCCACATCATACAGGGTGTATTGAACTATGGCTACACCTTC. The gene calls are TRBV28 and TRBJ1-2; possibly TRBD1 for D (6 bases). The CDR3 runs 17 residues. Germline values: CDR1 MDHEN, CDR2 SYDVKM. V was trimmed by 6 bases and J by 2 bases, leaving 22 bases between them.

This clonotype counts as medium-sized. The V and J genes are TRBV11-3 and TRBJ2-1, with D perhaps given as TRBD1 or TRBD2 (6 bases each). The CDR3 totals 16 residues. Between the trimmed V and J ends, which lost 4 bases and 2 bases, there was a span of 15 bases. The germline V gene encodes CDR1 SGHNT and CDR2 YENEEA. The CDR3 coding sequence is TGTGCCAGCAGCTCCAGAGGGGGGAGGCCCTACAATGAGCAGTTCTTC. Amino acid sequence: CASSSRGGRPYNEQFF.

This clonotype has at least ten counts. This rearrangement joins TRBV21-1 to TRBJ2-5; the DNA was not compared with TRBD1, the D call given in the table. TRBV21-1 has pseudogene status. The CDR3 is 14 residues long. This CDR3 reads CASTDRGLGETQYF. The CDR3 nucleotides read TGTGCCAGCACCGACAGGGGGTTGGGAGAGACCCAGTACTTC.

The chain recombines TRBV6-5 with TRBJ1-5; maybe TRBD1 (6 bases). The J call is doubtful: the DNA matches TRBJ2-3 better. CDR3 size: 13 residues. Germline V CDR1 and CDR2: MNHEY, SVGAGI. CDR3 region: CASSGESGQPQYF. The CDR3 DNA reads TGTGCCAGCAGTGGGGAGTCTGGACAGCCCCAGTATTTT.

This clonotype was recorded a few times. The V call is TRBV10-3, the J call TRBJ1-6; 7 nucleotides line up with TRBD1. J gave up 6 bases and V 7 bases, and 6 bases lay outside the gene matches. The CDR3 has 14 amino acids. The germline V gene has CDR1 ENHRY and CDR2 SYGVKD. CDR3 in amino acids: CAINRQGPNSPLHF. In DNA form, the CDR3 reads TGTGCCATCAATAGACAGGGACCTAATTCACCCCTCCACTTT.

Points on this clonotype: In this CDR3 the conserved last residue, phenylalanine or tryptophan, is missing, so a read error is likely. The chain combines TRBV6-5 with TRBJ2-5, with D possibly matching TRBD1 (5 bases). Looked up from germline, CDR1 is MNHEY and CDR2 is SVGAGI. The V gene lost 5 bases and the J gene lost 4 bases, with 14 bases spanning the gap. This CDR3 contains 14 residues. CDR3 amino acids: CASSLSAGLETQYL. CDR3 DNA sequence: TGTGCCAGCAGTCTTTCGGCAGGGTTAGAGACCCAGTACTTA.

This clonotype was seen at least ten times. The V gene is TRBV5-6, the J gene TRBJ2-3, with no clear D. Germline CDR1 SGHDT, CDR2 YYEEEE. Trimming took off 3 bases at V and 6 bases at J, with 11 bases between the two ends. This CDR3 spans 13 amino acids. In DNA form, the CDR3 reads TGTGCCAGCAGCTCGGTGGAACTGGATACGCAGTATTTT. Its protein is CASSSVELDTQYF.

This rearrangement joins TRBV20-1 to TRBJ2-2; D unclear. CDR3 size: 17 residues. The germline V gene encodes CDR1 DFQATT and CDR2 SNEGSKA (reference sequence). The germline V and J ends were trimmed by 3 bases and 1 base, with 18 bases remaining between them. In DNA form, the CDR3 reads TGCAGTGCTAGGGTCAGGCAGACCAAGCAGAACACCGGGGAGCTGTTTTTT. Protein sequence: CSARVRQTKQNTGELFF.